Presented here are 7 T cell receptor beta chains from one specimen sequenced in a study of T cell responses to AZD1222 COVID-19 vaccine. Assay: immunoSEQ multiplex PCR; the TCRdb copy retains only in-frame clones and omits some. The profile shows about 73,000 clones, roughly 89% of them singletons. This specimen consisted of peripheral blood, obtained 28 days after the second AZD1222 dose. These receptors were collected from an adult who received the AZD1222 COVID-19 vaccine.

The chain links TRBV7-2 to TRBJ1-1, with unresolved D. V lost 0 bases, J lost 1 base, and 6 bases lay in between. Germline-derived CDR1 and CDR2 are SGHTA and FQGNSA. The CDR3 is made up of 14 amino acids. The CDR3: CASSLASSNTEAFF. The DNA for the CDR3 is TGTGCCAGCAGCTTAGCTTCCTCGAACACTGAAGCTTTCTTT.

Of note for this clone: This sample also contains other DNA sequences that code for the same CDR3. V is TRBV3-1 (or the pseudogene TRBV3-2) and J is TRBJ1-2; maybe TRBD1 (5 bases). CDR3 length: 13 amino acids. The V gene lost 4 bases and the J gene lost 2 bases, with 8 bases spanning the gap. CDR1 and CDR2 (germline): LGHDT, YNNKEL (reference sequence). Here the CDR3 reads CASSLQGNYGYTF. The CDR3 DNA is TGTGCCAGCAGCCTCCAGGGCAACTATGGCTACACCTTC.

The chain combines TRBV7-2 with TRBJ1-1; the D gene is possibly TRBD1 (5 bases). Germline V gene lookup returns CDR1 SGHTA and CDR2 FQGNSA. The V end lost 4 bases, the J end lost 2 bases, and 8 bases lay between the germline ends. The CDR3 spans 13 residues. The CDR3 reads CASSSTVNTEAFF. CDR3 coding DNA: TGTGCCAGCAGCTCGACAGTCAACACTGAAGCTTTCTTT.

The rearrangement uses TRBV14 and TRBJ1-1; no clear D. CDR1 and CDR2 (germline): SGHDN, FVKESK. The CDR3 runs 15 residues. Trimming left V 4 bases short and J 1 base short, with 13 bases between. The CDR3 nucleotides read TGTGCCAGCAGCCGCCGGTGGGGTCAGAACACTGAAGCTTTCTTT. The encoded protein is CASSRRWGQNTEAFF. Variable domain in full (rest from reference TRBV14 and TRBJ1-1): EAGVTQFPSHSVIEKGQTVTLRCDPISGHDNLYWYRRVMGKEIKFLLHFVKESKQDESGMPNNRFLAERTGGTYSTLKVQPAELEDSGVYFCASSRRWGQNTEAFFGQGTRLTVV.

This clone has only a few counts. V and J are TRBV6-5 and TRBJ2-2; TRBD1 matches at 8 bases. Germline V lookup: CDR1 MNHEY, CDR2 SVGAGI. CDR3 length: 12 residues. Germline trimming cut 9 bases from V and 6 bases from J; bases unmatched to any gene: 3. CDR3 bases: TGTGCCAGATTACAGGGGGCCGGGGAGCTGTTTTTT. Translating it yields CARLQGAGELFF.

The rearrangement links TRBV20-1 to TRBJ2-7; TRBD2 agrees at 10 bases. With V trimmed by 3 bases and J by 4 bases, 3 bases remained unmatched. CDR3 size: 13 residues. The germline V gene has CDR1 DFQATT and CDR2 SNEGSKA (reference sequence). Here the CDR3 DNA reads TGCAGTGCTAGTTCTAGCGGGAGATACGAGCAGTACGTC. Residues: CSASSSGRYEQYV.

The chain is built from TRBV7-2 and TRBJ2-7; 14 bases fit TRBD2. This CDR3 is 17 amino acids long. Trimming cost V 5 bases and J 7 bases; bases outside gene matches: 13. Germline CDR1 and CDR2: SGHTA and FQGNSA. In nucleotides, the CDR3 is TGTGCCAGCAGCGCCCTCCACGGGGGACTAGCGGGGGATGAGCAGTACTTC. This translates into CASSALHGGLAGDEQYF.